Reported below is one TCR beta chain. What it recognizes is unknown. TCRdb keeps only in-frame clones here, not all; method: immunoSEQ multiplex PCR. The sample contains 110,000 to 150,000 clones, about nine tenths of which appear only once. These data are taken from a study of T cell responses to AZD1222 COVID-19 vaccine. CDR3 length: 15 residues. V lost 5 bases and J lost 7; bases outside the gene matches: 4. Per the germline V gene, CDR1 is KGHSH and CDR2 is LQKENI. Study-level points and caveats: Donors were mostly white British, more females; clonal diversity possibly underestimated.

The receptor was isolated from an adult in good health. Here the sequenced sample was peripheral blood, taken on day 0 of AZD1222 vaccination. This sequence joins TRBV18 and TRBJ2-1; 14 bases align to TRBD2. DNA for the CDR3: TGTGCCAGCTCAAGACTAGCGGGGGGGCCAAATGAGCAGTTCTTC. It translates to CASSRLAGGPNEQFF.